The rows below give T cell receptor beta chains drawn from one sample of a study of cytomegalovirus exposure and HLA in healthy donors. The method was immunoSEQ multiplex PCR; TCRdb's version includes in-frame clones alone and lacks a portion of them. The sample includes about 150,000 clones, approximately 10% of them seen just once. The sample was PBMCs. The source is a woman aged 40 to 49 in good health and CMV-seropositive. Both conserved end residues are part of each CDR3. A D gene is named only where the DNA matches it firmly. Clone size is shown for a subset of rows, as once, few, many or a class of expanded clone.

clone_size	v_call	j_call	d_call	cdr3_aa	cdr3_nt
few	TRBV7-9	TRBJ2-5	TRBD2	CASSLWSGGAVETQYF	TGTGCCAGCAGCTTGTGGAGCGGGGGGGCGGTAGAGACCCAGTACTTC
few	TRBV15	TRBJ2-7	NA	CATSRVVDSAAYEQYF	TGTGCCACCAGCAGAGTGGTAGACAGTGCAGCGTACGAGCAGTACTTC
few	TRBV19	TRBJ2-3	NA	CASRQSGDTQYF	TGTGCCAGTAGACAGAGCGGGGATACGCAGTATTTT
few	TRBV15	TRBJ2-2	TRBD2	CATSRPGTSGGAGTGELFF	TGTGCCACCAGCAGACCCGGGACTAGCGGGGGGGCGGGCACCGGGGAGCTGTTTTTT
few	TRBV7-6	TRBJ1-5	NA	CASSSTAGSNQPQHF	TGTGCCAGCAGCTCGACCGCAGGGTCCAATCAGCCCCAGCATTTT
NA	TRBV6-6	TRBJ2-6	NA	CASSLGSSGANVLTF	TGTGCCAGCAGTCTCGGGTCCTCTGGGGCCAACGTCCTGACTTTC
NA	TRBV9	TRBJ2-3	TRBD2	CASSLSGLAGVDTQYF	TGTGCCAGCAGCCTTAGTGGACTAGCGGGGGTTGATACGCAGTATTTT
NA	TRBV7-2	TRBJ2-5	TRBD1	CASIGQGGETQYF	TGTGCCAGCATCGGACAGGGGGGAGAGACCCAGTACTTC
NA	TRBV5-1	TRBJ2-7	TRBD1	CASSADRGYEQYF	TGCGCCAGCAGCGCCGACAGGGGCTACGAGCAGTACTTC
NA	TRBV11-3	TRBJ1-1	NA	CASSLDLSAGGTEAFF	TGTGCCAGCAGCTTAGATTTGAGCGCGGGGGGCACTGAAGCTTTCTTT
NA	TRBV5-6	TRBJ1-6	TRBD1	CASGSGTGLKNSPLHF	TGTGCCAGCGGCTCCGGGACAGGGTTGAAAAATTCACCCCTCCACTTT
NA	TRBV27	TRBJ2-1	NA	CASRGAWEGSYNEQFF	TGTGCCAGCAGGGGGGCCTGGGAGGGCTCCTACAATGAGCAGTTCTTC
NA	TRBV5-1	TRBJ1-2	TRBD1	CASSLQQGAGGYTF	TGCGCCAGCAGCTTGCAGCAGGGGGCGGGGGGCTACACCTTC
NA	TRBV19	TRBJ2-2	NA	CASSILGNTGELFF	TGTGCCAGTAGTATCCTCGGGAACACCGGGGAGCTGTTTTTT
few	TRBV18	TRBJ2-1	NA	CASSPAGEAYNEQFF	TGTGCCAGCTCACCTGCAGGGGAAGCCTACAATGAGCAGTTCTTC
NA	TRBV2	TRBJ2-3	NA	CASSRRVGHTDTQYF	TGTGCCAGCAGTCGGCGGGTCGGGCACACAGATACGCAGTATTTT
NA	TRBV5-1	TRBJ2-1	TRBD2	CASSLSTSNYNEQFF	TGCGCCAGCAGCTTATCGACTAGCAACTACAATGAGCAGTTCTTC
NA	TRBV7-2	TRBJ2-2	NA	CASSLQATGELFF	TGTGCCAGCAGCTTGCAGGCCACCGGGGAGCTGTTTTTT
NA	TRBV4-2	TRBJ2-2	TRBD2	CASSRATSGGTFTGELFF	TGTGCCAGCAGCCGGGCGACTAGCGGGGGGACCTTCACCGGGGAGCTGTTTTTT
few	TRBV2	TRBJ2-5	NA	CASKGEETQYF	TGTGCCAGCAAAGGGGAAGAGACCCAGTACTTC
NA	TRBV10-3	TRBJ1-2	TRBD1	CAISDPAGTGGSRGYTF	TGTGCCATCAGTGATCCCGCCGGGACAGGGGGCTCTCGGGGCTACACCTTC
NA	TRBV5-4	TRBJ1-2	TRBD1	CASSLGGTGGANYGYTF	TGTGCCAGCAGCTTGGGTGGGACAGGGGGTGCTAACTATGGCTACACCTTC
NA	TRBV2	TRBJ2-3	TRBD1	CARSVEDRRTDTQYF	TGTGCCAGATCCGTTGAGGACAGGCGCACAGATACGCAGTATTTT
few	TRBV21-1	TRBJ2-3	NA	CASSARDYLVLLTDTQYF	TGTGCCAGCAGCGCCCGGGACTACCTAGTTTTGCTCACAGATACGCAGTATTTT
NA	TRBV7-9	TRBJ1-4	NA	CASSLGSGVVAELFF	TGTGCCAGCAGCTTAGGTTCCGGTGTTGTAGCCGAACTGTTTTTT
NA	TRBV11-3	TRBJ2-1	NA	CASSPGGTYNEQFF	TGTGCCAGCAGCCCTGGGGGGACCTACAATGAGCAGTTCTTC
few	TRBV6-4	TRBJ2-1	NA	CASSLYQGVDEQFF	TGTGCCAGCAGCTTATACCAAGGGGTCGATGAGCAGTTCTTC
NA	TRBV5-1	TRBJ1-2	NA	CASSLTGGNGYTF	TGCGCCAGCAGCTTGACGGGAGGTAATGGCTACACCTTC
few	TRBV5-6	TRBJ2-1	NA	CASRRVGGGDNEQFF	TGTGCCAGCAGGCGGGTTGGGGGAGGCGACAATGAGCAGTTCTTC
NA	TRBV5-1	TRBJ2-5	NA	CASSLAGSFQETQYF	TGCGCCAGCAGCTTGGCGGGGAGCTTCCAAGAGACCCAGTACTTC
few	TRBV27	TRBJ1-2	NA	CASSPNPTVLYTF	TGTGCCAGCAGTCCTAACCCGACAGTTTTGTACACCTTC
NA	TRBV10-2	TRBJ1-4	TRBD1	CASSEWTGYEKLFF	TGCGCCAGCAGTGAATGGACAGGGTATGAAAAACTGTTTTTT
NA	TRBV7-9	TRBJ1-3	NA	CASSFTLTDSGNTIYF	TGTGCCAGCAGCTTCACCTTGACAGACTCTGGAAACACCATATATTTT
NA	TRBV7-9	TRBJ1-1	TRBD1	CASSPQGAVTEAFF	TGTGCCAGCAGCCCACAGGGGGCGGTCACTGAAGCTTTCTTT
NA	TRBV19	TRBJ2-1	TRBD1	CASSPRQGLYNEQFF	TGTGCCAGTAGTCCCCGACAGGGTCTCTACAATGAGCAGTTCTTC
few	TRBV29-1	TRBJ2-1	NA	CSVTQTYNEQFF	TGCAGCGTAACACAGACCTACAATGAGCAGTTCTTC
few	TRBV2	TRBJ1-5	NA	CASRGGRMISNQPQHF	TGTGCCAGCAGGGGGGGGAGGATGATTAGCAATCAGCCCCAGCATTTT
few	TRBV7-3	TRBJ2-3	NA	CASSPGQLTDTQYF	TGTGCCAGCAGCCCCGGACAGCTCACAGATACGCAGTATTTT
few	TRBV7-9	TRBJ2-7	NA	CASSSTGTEILYF	TGTGCCAGCAGCTCCACAGGGACGGAGATCCTGTACTTC
few	TRBV27	TRBJ2-7	TRBD1	CASRPRTGSYEQYF	TGTGCCAGCAGACCGCGGACAGGGTCCTACGAGCAGTACTTC
few	TRBV29-1	TRBJ2-5	NA	CSVTEGGETQYF	TGCAGCGTTACGGAGGGAGGCGAGACCCAGTACTTC
few	TRBV5-1	TRBJ2-1	TRBD1	CASSSGQGAGEQFF	TGCGCCAGCAGCTCGGGACAGGGGGCAGGTGAGCAGTTCTTC
NA	TRBV29-1	TRBJ1-2	NA	CSVEIGGRWGYGYTF	TGCAGCGTTGAAATCGGGGGGCGGTGGGGCTATGGCTACACCTTC
few	TRBV10-3	TRBJ1-1	NA	CAISARVGGDTEAFF	TGTGCCATCAGTGCGAGGGTTGGGGGGGACACTGAAGCTTTCTTT
few	TRBV9	TRBJ2-1	TRBD2	CASSPDMRGAQFF	TGTGCCAGCAGCCCAGATATGCGGGGGGCGCAGTTCTTC
few	TRBV5-8	TRBJ1-6	NA	CASSLSQGQALYSPLHF	TGTGCCAGCAGCTTGTCACAGGGACAAGCTTTGTATTCACCCCTCCACTTT
NA	TRBV5-1	TRBJ2-4	TRBD1	CASTITGGGNIQYF	TGCGCCAGCACCATTACAGGGGGTGGAAACATTCAGTACTTC
few	TRBV21-1	TRBJ2-3	NA	CASSYLEGQGFADTQYF	TGTGCCAGCAGCTACTTAGAAGGACAGGGGTTCGCAGATACGCAGTATTTT
few	TRBV7-7	TRBJ2-5	NA	CASSSRGGLGETQYF	TGTGCCAGCAGCTCCAGGGGTGGGCTCGGTGAGACCCAGTACTTC
few	TRBV6-6	TRBJ1-5	TRBD1	CASSYPDRAHQPQHF	TGTGCCAGCAGTTACCCGGACAGGGCGCATCAGCCCCAGCATTTT
NA	TRBV5-1	TRBJ2-1	NA	CASSLGAGTLNEQFF	TGCGCCAGCAGCTTGGGGGCGGGTACCCTCAATGAGCAGTTCTTC
few	TRBV6-5	TRBJ1-6	NA	CASRAHRANSPLHF	TGTGCCAGCAGGGCCCACAGGGCAAATTCACCCCTCCACTTT
NA	TRBV9	TRBJ1-1	NA	CASSVQQGTEAFF	TGTGCCAGCAGCGTACAACAGGGCACTGAAGCTTTCTTT
few	TRBV4-3	TRBJ1-2	TRBD1	CASSLGTGREGYTF	TGCGCCAGCAGCCTCGGGACAGGGCGGGAAGGCTACACCTTC
few	TRBV15	TRBJ2-7	TRBD1	CATSRSRGTVYEQYF	TGTGCCACCAGCAGATCCAGGGGGACAGTCTACGAGCAGTACTTC
few	TRBV4-1	TRBJ1-3	TRBD1	CASSQVRTGAVTPSGNTIYF	TGCGCCAGCAGCCAAGTAAGGACAGGCGCCGTAACTCCCTCTGGAAACACCATATATTTT
NA	TRBV7-3	TRBJ2-7	TRBD1	CASSPGQGYEQYF	TGTGCCAGCAGCCCGGGACAGGGTTACGAGCAGTACTTC
NA	TRBV19	TRBJ1-2	TRBD1	CASSIRGRDGYTF	TGTGCCAGTAGTATCAGGGGGCGGGATGGCTACACCTTC
few	TRBV10-3	TRBJ1-2	NA	CAIGTDTNYGYTF	TGTGCCATCGGGACTGACACTAACTATGGCTACACCTTC